This T cell receptor beta chain originates from a study of cytomegalovirus exposure and HLA in healthy donors. It was with 60 Vbeta and 13 Jbeta primers that the PCR ran. The protocol was immunoSEQ multiplex PCR, while the TCRdb copy is restricted to in-frame clones and leaves out a portion. The repertoire has just under 80,000 clones, around 78% of them found once; the top ten carry around 4.5%. Broader study findings: Common viral pathogens were later found to be apparently linked to several of the most significant clusters. Looking again later, the authors saw that most CMV-associated TCR beta chains seemed HLA-restricted. The authors later found TCR association rates varying by HLA locus, with DRB1 most and HLA-C fewest.

Per the germline V gene, CDR1 is SNHLY and CDR2 is FYNNEI. The CDR3 is 13 amino acids. Remarks on this clone: Its antigen is not identified.

The rearrangement links TRBV2 to TRBJ2-5; D may be TRBD2 (5 bases). The J call may be faulty, since TRBJ2-7 better matches the DNA end. This sequence was found in a man aged 40-49 years in good health and CMV-seronegative. The specimen sequenced was PBMCs. This CDR3 reads CASCPRGRYEQYF. Here the CDR3 DNA reads TGTGCCAGCTGTCCCCGGGGTAGGTACGAGCAGTACTTC.